Sequencing of this TCR beta chain was carried out in a study of shared clonotypes between healthy human individuals. General study points: The study drew on few donors, limiting represented genetic and exposure-history diversity.

CDR3 size: 12 residues. CDR1 is SGHTA, CDR2 FQGNSA, per germline. Trimming took off 3 bases at V and 7 bases at J, with 7 bases between the two ends. The genomic DNA of each subset was split evenly across several immunoSEQ plates. Amplification in unsorted PBMC replicate PCRs started from around 300 ng DNA, which equals 30,000 to 35,000 T cell genomes. This table comes from immunoSEQ multiplex PCR, and its TCRdb copy is limited to in-frame clones, with some not included. The repertoire holds some 510,000 clones, with 79% as singletons. A few counts support this clone. Its antigen is unknown. The receptor's source is a woman in her forties in good health. Some clones in this sample may be carry-over from other donors' samples. The chain recombines TRBV7-2 with TRBJ2-1, with D perhaps TRBD1 (5 bases). The specimen sequenced was PBMCs. CDR3 residues: CASSFQGNEQFF. The CDR3 DNA sequence: TGTGCCAGCAGCTTCCAGGGTAATGAGCAGTTCTTC.